These 5 T cell receptor beta chains came from one sample sequenced in a study of shared clonotypes between healthy human individuals. Profiling relied on immunoSEQ multiplex PCR, and the TCRdb table lists in-frame clones only, not all of them. The table lists 2 million to 3 million clones, 85% to 95% of them singletons, with roughly 0.15% in the top ten. Sequencing was done on a sample of naive CD4+ T cells sorted from blood. Subset indicated: CD45RA+ positively selected. These receptors all stem from a young man in good health.

Details on this clone: With a much larger clone just one base away, this may be a read error. This sample also contains other DNA sequences that code for the same CDR3. CDR3 coding DNA: TGCGCCAGCAGCGAGACAGGAAACACTGAAGCTTTCTTT. It codes for CASSETGNTEAFF. This chain uses TRBV5-1 with TRBJ1-1; a weak D match, TRBD1 (6 bases). The CDR3 loop spans 13 amino acids. Between the trimmed V and J ends, which lost 4 bases and 2 bases, there was a span of 9 bases. Germline-derived CDR1 and CDR2 are SGHRS and YFSETQ.

In its sample, this clone was seen once. This rearrangement joins TRBV7-9 to TRBJ1-2, with 8 nucleotides matching TRBD1. Germline loops: CDR1 SEHNR, CDR2 FQNEAQ (reference sequence). Trimming cost V 3 bases and J 12 bases; bases outside gene matches: 12. CDR3 size: 14 residues. In nucleotides, the CDR3 is TGTGCCAGCAGCTTTACTCGGACAGGGAATAGGGACACCTTC. It specifies CASSFTRTGNRDTF.

As for this clone: The same CDR3 is also encoded by other DNA sequences in this sample. The chain carries TRBV6-6 and TRBJ1-3; no clear D. V lost 2 bases and J 3 bases, leaving 2 bases between the germline ends. This CDR3 region has 12 residues. Germline V CDR1 and CDR2: MNHNY, SVGAGI (reference sequence). The CDR3 nucleotides read TGTGCCAGCAGTTACAGTGGAAACACCATATATTTT. Amino acids: CASSYSGNTIYF.

This chain joins TRBV5-1 and TRBJ2-7, with D uncertain. The CDR3 covers 14 residues. The V and J ends lost 0 bases and 4 bases respectively, with 11 bases between them. The germline gives CDR1 SGHRS, CDR2 YFSETQ. CDR3 loop: CASSLAVGSYEQYF. CDR3 in DNA: TGCGCCAGCAGCTTGGCTGTGGGGTCGTACGAGCAGTACTTC.

This clone was recorded only once. The V and J genes are TRBV5-6 and TRBJ1-1; no reliable D call. V lost 3 bases, J lost 7 bases, and 7 bases lay in between. This CDR3 has 11 residues. The germline CDR1 and CDR2 sequences are SGHDT and YYEEEE. The CDR3 DNA reads TGTGCCAGCAGCTCGGAGGTTGAAGCTTTCTTT. It codes for CASSSEVEAFF.